This TCR beta chain was observed in a study of cytomegalovirus exposure and HLA in healthy donors. Study observations and caveats: On later analysis, the bulk of CMV-associated TCR beta chains appeared to be HLA-restricted. In vitro, three CMV-associated chains proved specific for CMV antigens. Reports indicated that the classifier achieved high specificity and sensitivity in diagnosing cytomegalovirus status. Differences between HLA loci emerged in a later analysis of TCR association rates, with DRB1 most and HLA-C fewest.

A remark on this clone: Its antigen is unknown.

Germline CDR1 is SEHNR and CDR2 is FQNEAQ (reference sequence). The junction had 11 bases not matched to a gene; V was cut back by 5 bases and J by 7 bases. CDR3 length: 16 residues. It was with 60 Vbeta and 13 Jbeta primers that the PCR ran. Data came from immunoSEQ multiplex PCR; TCRdb stores just in-frame clones and leaves some out. Found here are 150,000 to 200,000 clones, 80% of them singletons; the top ten hold approximately 9.8%. The source of this sequence is a man aged 18 to 30 in good health and CMV-seropositive. The rearrangement joins TRBV7-9 to TRBJ2-6, with 7 bases that match TRBD1. What was sequenced was PBMCs. Here the CDR3 reads CASSPPGRGRANVLTF. The CDR3 region has the DNA TGTGCCAGCAGCCCCCCTGGTAGGGGGCGTGCCAACGTCCTGACTTTC.